This TCR beta chain stems from a study of vaccination effects on CD4 cells after COVID-19. General study results and limits: The study dataset contains few convalescent patients and includes no early post-infection timepoints.

Concerning this clone itself: No antigen is known for it.

TCRdb's copy holds only in-frame clones and misses some; the assay was immunoSEQ multiplex PCR. The sample comprises about 50,000 clones, over 60% of which are singletons, and under 7% rests with the top ten. A roughly ten-day culture period preceded the isolation of CD4+ T cells. This person caught SARS-CoV-2 sometime from March to December 2020, and PCR testing confirmed the infection. Two-dose BNT162b2 or mRNA-1273 vaccination was given to participants. Half-medium exchanges with IL-2 medium took place on days 3 and 7. J lost 4 bases, V lost 5 bases, and 3 bases had no gene match. Per germline, CDR1 SGHDT and CDR2 YYEEEE. The CDR3 consists of 14 residues.

This sequence was found in a human donor who had a prior SARS-CoV-2 infection. J is TRBJ2-3 and V is TRBV5-6; the match to TRBD2 covers 11 bases. This sample comprised CD4+ T cells from PBMCs cultured without peptide, obtained after COVID-19 vaccination. In DNA form, the CDR3 reads TGTGCCAGCAGACCGGGACTAGCGGCAGATACGCAGTATTTT. It translates to CASRPGLAADTQYF.